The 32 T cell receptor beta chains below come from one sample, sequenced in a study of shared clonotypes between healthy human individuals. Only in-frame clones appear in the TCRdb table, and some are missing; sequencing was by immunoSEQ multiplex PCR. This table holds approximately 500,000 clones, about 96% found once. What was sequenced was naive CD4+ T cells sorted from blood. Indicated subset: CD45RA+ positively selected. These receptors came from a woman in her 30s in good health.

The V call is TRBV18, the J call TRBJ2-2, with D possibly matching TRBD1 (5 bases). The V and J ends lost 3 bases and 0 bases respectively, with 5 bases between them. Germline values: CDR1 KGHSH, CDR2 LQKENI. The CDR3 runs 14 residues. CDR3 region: CASSPTANTGELFF. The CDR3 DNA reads TGTGCCAGCTCACCGACAGCGAACACCGGGGAGCTGTTTTTT.

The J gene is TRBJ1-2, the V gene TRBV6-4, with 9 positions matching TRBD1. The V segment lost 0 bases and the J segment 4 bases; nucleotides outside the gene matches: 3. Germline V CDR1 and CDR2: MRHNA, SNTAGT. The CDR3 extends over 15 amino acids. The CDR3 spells CASSDSGTGPYGYTF. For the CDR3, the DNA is TGTGCCAGCAGTGACTCCGGGACAGGGCCCTATGGCTACACCTTC.

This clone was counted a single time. The CDR3 sequence: CASSGTGGPNYGYTF. The CDR3 nucleotides read TGTGCCAGCAGTGGGACGGGTGGACCTAACTATGGCTACACCTTC. The V gene is TRBV6-1, the J gene TRBJ1-2; D gene uncertain. Germline loops: CDR1 MNHNS, CDR2 SASEGT. The CDR3 has 15 residues. V lost 4 bases to trimming and J lost 0 bases, with 12 bases between them.

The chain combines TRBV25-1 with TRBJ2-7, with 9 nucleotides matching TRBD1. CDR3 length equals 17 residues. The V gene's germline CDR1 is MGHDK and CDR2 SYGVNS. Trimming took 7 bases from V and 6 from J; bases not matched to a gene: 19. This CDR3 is CASNRQGVGGEVGEQYF. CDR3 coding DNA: TGTGCCAGCAACCGACAGGGGGTTGGAGGAGAGGTCGGCGAGCAGTACTTC.

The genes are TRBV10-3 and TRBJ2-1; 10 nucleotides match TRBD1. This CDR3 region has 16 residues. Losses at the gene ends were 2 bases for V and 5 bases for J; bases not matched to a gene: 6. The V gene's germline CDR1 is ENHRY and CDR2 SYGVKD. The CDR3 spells CAISETGTGANNEQFF. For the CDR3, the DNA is TGTGCCATCAGTGAGACCGGGACAGGGGCCAACAATGAGCAGTTCTTC.

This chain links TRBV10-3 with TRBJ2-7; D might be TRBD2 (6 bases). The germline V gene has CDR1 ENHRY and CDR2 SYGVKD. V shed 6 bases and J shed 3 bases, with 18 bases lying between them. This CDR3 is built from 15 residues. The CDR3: CAIRARGAGNYEQYF. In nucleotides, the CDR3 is TGTGCCATCAGGGCACGAGGTGCGGGGAACTACGAGCAGTACTTC.

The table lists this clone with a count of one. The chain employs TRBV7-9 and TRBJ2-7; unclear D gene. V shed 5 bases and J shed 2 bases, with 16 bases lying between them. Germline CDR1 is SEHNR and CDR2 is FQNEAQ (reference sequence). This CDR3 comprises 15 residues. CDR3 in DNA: TGTGCCAGCAGCCCTCCTAGGACCGATGCCTACGAGCAGTACTTC. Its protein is CASSPPRTDAYEQYF.

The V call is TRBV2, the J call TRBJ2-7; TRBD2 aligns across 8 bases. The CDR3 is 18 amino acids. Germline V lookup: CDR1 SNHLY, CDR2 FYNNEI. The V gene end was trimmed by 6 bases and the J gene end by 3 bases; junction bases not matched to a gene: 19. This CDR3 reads CASRGTSIRGTGFYEQYF. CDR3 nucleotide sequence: TGTGCCAGCAGAGGGACTAGTATTAGGGGCACCGGGTTCTACGAGCAGTACTTC.

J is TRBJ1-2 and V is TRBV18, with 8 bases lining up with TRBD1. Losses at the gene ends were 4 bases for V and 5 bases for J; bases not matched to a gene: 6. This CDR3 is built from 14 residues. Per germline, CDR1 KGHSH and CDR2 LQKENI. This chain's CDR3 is CASSRTGRWYGYTF. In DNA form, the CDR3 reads TGTGCCAGCTCACGGACAGGGAGGTGGTATGGCTACACCTTC.

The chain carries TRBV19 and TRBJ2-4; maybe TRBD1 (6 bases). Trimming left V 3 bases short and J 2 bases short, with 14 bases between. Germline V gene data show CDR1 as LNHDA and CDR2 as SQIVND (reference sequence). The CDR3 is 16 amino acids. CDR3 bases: TGTGCCAGTAGTATTTCAGGGGACGCCTCCAAAAACATTCAGTACTTC. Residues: CASSISGDASKNIQYF.

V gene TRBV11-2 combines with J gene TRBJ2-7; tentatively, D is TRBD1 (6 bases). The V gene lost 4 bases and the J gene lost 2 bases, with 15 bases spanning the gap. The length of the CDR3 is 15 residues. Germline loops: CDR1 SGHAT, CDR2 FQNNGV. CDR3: CASSSISGVPYEQYF. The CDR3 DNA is TGTGCCAGCAGCTCGATCTCAGGGGTCCCCTACGAGCAGTACTTC.

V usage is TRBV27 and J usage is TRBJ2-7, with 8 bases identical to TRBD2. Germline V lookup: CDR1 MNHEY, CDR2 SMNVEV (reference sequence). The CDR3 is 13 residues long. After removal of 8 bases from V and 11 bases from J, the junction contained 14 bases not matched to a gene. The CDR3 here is CASSTWDSGKKYF. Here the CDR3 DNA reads TGTGCCAGCTCGACCTGGGATAGCGGGAAGAAGTACTTC.

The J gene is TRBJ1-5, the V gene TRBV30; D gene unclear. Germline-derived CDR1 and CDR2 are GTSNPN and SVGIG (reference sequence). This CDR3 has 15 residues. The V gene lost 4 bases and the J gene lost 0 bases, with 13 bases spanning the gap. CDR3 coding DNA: TGTGCCTGGACCCGCCGAACGGATAGCAATCAGCCCCAGCATTTT. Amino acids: CAWTRRTDSNQPQHF.

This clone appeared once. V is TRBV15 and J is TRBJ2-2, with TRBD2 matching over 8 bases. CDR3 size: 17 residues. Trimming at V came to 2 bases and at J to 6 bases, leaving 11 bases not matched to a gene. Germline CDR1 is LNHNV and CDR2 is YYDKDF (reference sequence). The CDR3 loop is CATSRPRTSTVPGELFF. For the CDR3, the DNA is TGTGCCACCAGCAGACCCCGGACTAGCACGGTGCCCGGGGAGCTGTTTTTT.

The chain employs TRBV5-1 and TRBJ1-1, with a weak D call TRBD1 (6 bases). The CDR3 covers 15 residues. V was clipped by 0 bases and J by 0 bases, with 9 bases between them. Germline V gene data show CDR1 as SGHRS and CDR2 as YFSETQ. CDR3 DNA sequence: TGCGCCAGCAGCTTGGATACAGGGATGAACACTGAAGCTTTCTTT. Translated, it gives CASSLDTGMNTEAFF. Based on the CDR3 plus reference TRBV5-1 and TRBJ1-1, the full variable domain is KAGVTQTPRYLIKTRGQQVTLSCSPISGHRSVSWYQQTPGQGLQFLFEYFSETQRNKGNFPGRFSGRQFSNSRSEMNVSTLELGDSALYLCASSLDTGMNTEAFFGQGTRLTVV.

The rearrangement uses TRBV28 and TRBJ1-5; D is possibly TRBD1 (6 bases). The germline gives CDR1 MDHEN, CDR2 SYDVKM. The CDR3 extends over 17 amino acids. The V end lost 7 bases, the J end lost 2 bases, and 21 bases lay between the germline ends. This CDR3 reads CASTRGGAGPGNQPQHF. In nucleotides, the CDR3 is TGTGCCAGCACCAGGGGCGGGGCGGGGCCCGGCAATCAGCCCCAGCATTTT. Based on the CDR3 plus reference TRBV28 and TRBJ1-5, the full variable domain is DVKVTQSSRYLVKRTGEKVFLECVQDMDHENMFWYRQDPGLGLRLIYFSYDVKMKEKGDIPEGYSVSREKKERFSLILESASTNQTSMYLCASTRGGAGPGNQPQHFGDGTRLSIL.

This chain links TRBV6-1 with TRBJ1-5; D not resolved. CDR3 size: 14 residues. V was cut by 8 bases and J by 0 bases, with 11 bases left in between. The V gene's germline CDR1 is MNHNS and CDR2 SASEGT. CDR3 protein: CASQQLASNQPQHF. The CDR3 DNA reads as TGTGCCAGCCAACAGCTAGCTAGCAATCAGCCCCAGCATTTT.

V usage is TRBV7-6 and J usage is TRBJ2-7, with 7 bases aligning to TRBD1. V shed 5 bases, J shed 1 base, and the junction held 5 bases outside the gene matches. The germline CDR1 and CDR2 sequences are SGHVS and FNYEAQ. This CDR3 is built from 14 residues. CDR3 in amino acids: CASSGRDRSYEQYF. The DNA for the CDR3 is TGTGCCAGCAGCGGACGGGACAGATCCTACGAGCAGTACTTC. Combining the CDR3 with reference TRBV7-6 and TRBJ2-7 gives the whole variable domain GAGVSQSPRYKVTKRGQDVALRCDPISGHVSLYWYRQALGQGPEFLTYFNYEAQQDKSGLPNDRFSAERPEGSISTLTIQRTEQRDSAMYRCASSGRDRSYEQYFGPGTRLTVT.

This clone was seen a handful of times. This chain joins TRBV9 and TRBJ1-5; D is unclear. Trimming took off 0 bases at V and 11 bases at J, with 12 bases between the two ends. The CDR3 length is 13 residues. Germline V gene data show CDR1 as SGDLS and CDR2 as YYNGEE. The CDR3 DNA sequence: TGTGCCAGCAGCGTAGAGCCCTTCGGGGCCCAGCATTTT. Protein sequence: CASSVEPFGAQHF. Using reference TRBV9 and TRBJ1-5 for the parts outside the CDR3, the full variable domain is DSGVTQTPKHLITATGQRVTLRCSPRSGDLSVYWYQQSLDQGLQFLIQYYNGEERAKGNILERFSAQQFPDLHSELNLSSLELGDSALYFCASSVEPFGAQHFGDGTRLSIL.

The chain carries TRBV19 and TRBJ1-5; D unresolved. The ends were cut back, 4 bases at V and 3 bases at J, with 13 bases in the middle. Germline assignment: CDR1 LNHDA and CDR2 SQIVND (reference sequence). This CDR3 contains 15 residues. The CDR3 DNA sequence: TGTGCCAGTAGTAGGGGAGCGGTTACCAATCAGCCCCAGCATTTT. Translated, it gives CASSRGAVTNQPQHF. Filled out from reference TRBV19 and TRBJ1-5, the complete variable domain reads DGGITQSPKYLFRKEGQNVTLSCEQNLNHDAMYWYRQDPGQGLRLIYYSQIVNDFQKGDIAEGYSVSREKKESFPLTVTSAQKNPTAFYLCASSRGAVTNQPQHFGDGTRLSIL.

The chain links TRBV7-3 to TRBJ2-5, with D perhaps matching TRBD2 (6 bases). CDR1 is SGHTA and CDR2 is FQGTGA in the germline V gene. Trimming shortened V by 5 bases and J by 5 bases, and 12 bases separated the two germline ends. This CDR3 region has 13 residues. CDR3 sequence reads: CASSPGARETQYF. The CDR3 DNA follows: TGTGCCAGCAGCCCGGGAGCCCGTGAGACCCAGTACTTC.

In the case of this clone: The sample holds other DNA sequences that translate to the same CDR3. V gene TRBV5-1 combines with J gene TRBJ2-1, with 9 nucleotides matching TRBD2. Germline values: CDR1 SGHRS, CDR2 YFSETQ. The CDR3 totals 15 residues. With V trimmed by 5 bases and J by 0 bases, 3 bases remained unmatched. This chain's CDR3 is CASSFSGSSYNEQFF. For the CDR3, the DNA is TGCGCCAGCAGTTTTAGCGGGAGCTCCTACAATGAGCAGTTCTTC.

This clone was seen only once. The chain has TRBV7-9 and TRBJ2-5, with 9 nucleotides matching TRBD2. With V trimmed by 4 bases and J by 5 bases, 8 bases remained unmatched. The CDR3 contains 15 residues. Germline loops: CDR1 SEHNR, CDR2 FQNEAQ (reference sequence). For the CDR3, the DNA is TGTGCCAGCAGCTCAGAAGGACTAGCGCGGGAGACCCAGTACTTC. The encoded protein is CASSSEGLARETQYF.

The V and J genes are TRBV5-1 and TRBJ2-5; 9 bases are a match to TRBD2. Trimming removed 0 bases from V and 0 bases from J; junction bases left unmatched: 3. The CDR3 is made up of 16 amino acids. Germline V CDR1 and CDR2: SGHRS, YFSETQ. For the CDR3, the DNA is TGCGCCAGCAGCTTGGCCGCGGGAGGGTACCAAGAGACCCAGTACTTC. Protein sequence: CASSLAAGGYQETQYF.

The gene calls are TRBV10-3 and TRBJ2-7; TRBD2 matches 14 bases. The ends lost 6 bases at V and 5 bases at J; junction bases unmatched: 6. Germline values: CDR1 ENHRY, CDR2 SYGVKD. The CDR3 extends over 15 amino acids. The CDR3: CAIRAGLAGGDEQYF. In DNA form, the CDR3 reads TGTGCCATCAGGGCAGGACTAGCGGGAGGAGACGAGCAGTACTTC.

The CDR3, as DNA: TGCGCCAGCAGGTCTCCGGGACTAGCGGGGGGGAAGGAGGAGCTGTTTTTT. Translated: CASRSPGLAGGKEELFF. V is TRBV5-1 and J is TRBJ2-2; TRBD2 aligns across 16 bases. V shed 5 bases and J 10 bases; nucleotides not matched to a gene: 11. There are 17 residues in the CDR3. Germline CDR1 and CDR2: SGHRS and YFSETQ.

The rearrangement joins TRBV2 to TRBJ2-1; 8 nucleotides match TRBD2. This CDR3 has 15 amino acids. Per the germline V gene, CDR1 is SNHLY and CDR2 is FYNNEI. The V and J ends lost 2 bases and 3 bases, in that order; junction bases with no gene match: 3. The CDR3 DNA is TGTGCCAGCAGTGAATTAGCGGGAAACTACAATGAGCAGTTCTTC. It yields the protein CASSELAGNYNEQFF.

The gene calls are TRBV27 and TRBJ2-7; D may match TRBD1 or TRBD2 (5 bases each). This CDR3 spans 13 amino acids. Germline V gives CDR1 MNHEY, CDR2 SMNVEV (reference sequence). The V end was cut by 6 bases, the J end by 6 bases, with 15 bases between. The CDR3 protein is CASSLAEGLEQYF. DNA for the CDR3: TGTGCCAGCAGCCTAGCAGAGGGGCTCGAGCAGTACTTC.

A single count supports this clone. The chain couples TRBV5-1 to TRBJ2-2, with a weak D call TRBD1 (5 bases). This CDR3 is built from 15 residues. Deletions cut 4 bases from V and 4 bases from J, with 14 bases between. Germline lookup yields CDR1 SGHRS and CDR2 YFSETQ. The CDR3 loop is CASSPTAGLTGELFF. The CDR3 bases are TGCGCCAGCAGCCCAACGGCAGGGCTCACCGGGGAGCTGTTTTTT.

The CDR3 region has the DNA TGTGCCAGCAGTTTTGACAGGCCAAGTGAGAAAGCTTTCTTT. This codes for CASSFDRPSEKAFF. This rearrangement joins TRBV28 to TRBJ1-1; D is perhaps TRBD1 (6 bases). The CDR3 is 14 residues long. V was trimmed by 3 bases and J by 9 bases, leaving 17 bases between them. CDR1 MDHEN and CDR2 SYDVKM come from the germline V gene.

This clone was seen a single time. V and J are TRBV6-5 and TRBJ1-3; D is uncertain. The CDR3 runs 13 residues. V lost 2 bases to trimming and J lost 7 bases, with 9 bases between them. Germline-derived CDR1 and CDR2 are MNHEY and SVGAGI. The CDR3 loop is CASSYGPQNTIYF. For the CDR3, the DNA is TGTGCCAGCAGTTACGGGCCTCAGAACACCATATATTTT.

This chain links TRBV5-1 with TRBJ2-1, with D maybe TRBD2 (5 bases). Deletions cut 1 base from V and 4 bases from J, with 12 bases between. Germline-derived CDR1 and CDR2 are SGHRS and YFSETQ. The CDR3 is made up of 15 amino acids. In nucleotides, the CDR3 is TGCGCCAGCAGCTTGATAGAGGGCCCATACAATGAGCAGTTCTTC. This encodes CASSLIEGPYNEQFF.